The clone carrying this T cell receptor beta chain was seen ten or more times. Antigen: not known. What was amplified from RNA transcripts were TCR beta CDR3 regions. An initial round of RT-PCR targeting the TCR CDR3 relied on the HTBI primer set. Each CDR3 protein gets one entry after TCRdb re-called the multiplex PCR reads with MiXCR. This table has 300,000 to 500,000 distinct CDR3 sequences, under 15% appearing once. Germline V gene sequence: CDR1 SGHDN, CDR2 FVKESK. The J segment lost 4 bases and the V segment lost 0 bases, leaving 12 bases of the junction unmatched. The CDR3 length is 20 residues. The data belong to a study of T cells in Graves' hyperthyroidism and ophthalmopathy. General study points: Blood shared most expanded thyroid clonotypes above 0.001.

The sequencing sample was made of blood. This sequence was found in a woman between 25 and 40 years old with Graves' hyperthyroidism. This chain links TRBV14 with TRBJ2-5, with 15 bases fitting TRBD2. The CDR3 loop reads CASSQERGTSGRPVIETQYF. In DNA, the CDR3 is TGTGCCAGCAGCCAAGAGCGCGGGACTAGCGGGAGGCCAGTAATAGAGACCCAGTACTTC.